A selection of T cell receptor beta chains follows, all from one sample in a study of blood T cell repertoires in COVID-19. Repertoires were generated with immunoSEQ multiplex PCR, while TCRdb's copy carries only in-frame clones and drops some. This table holds some 140,000 clones, roughly 90% found once. The specimen was peripheral blood. The receptors were sampled from a man aged 70-80 years with active COVID-19. Each CDR3 is given with its conserved first and last residue. D genes are given only for firm matches. Clone size is stated in some rows and not others, as once, few, many or a class when expanded.

clone_size j_call d_call v_call cdr3_nt cdr3_aa
NA TRBJ2-3 TRBD2 TRBV7-8 TGTGCCAGCAGCCCGCGGGAGGGGGTCACAGATACGCAGTATTTT CASSPREGVTDTQYF
NA TRBJ2-1 NA TRBV7-9 TGTGCCAGCAGCTTAAACCCGGTGAGGAATGAGCAGTTCTTC CASSLNPVRNEQFF
NA TRBJ2-1 TRBD1 TRBV7-9 TGTGCCAGCAGATCCTACCGGGACAGGGTAAGGTATGAGCAGTTCTTC CASRSYRDRVRYEQFF
NA TRBJ1-1 TRBD1 TRBV4-3 TGCGCCAGCAGCCAAGATCTTGCCGGGACAGTGAACACTGAAGCTTTCTTT CASSQDLAGTVNTEAFF
NA TRBJ2-2 NA TRBV2 TGTGCCAGCAGAGGAGGGAAGAACACCGGGGAGCTGTTTTTT CASRGGKNTGELFF
once TRBJ2-1 NA TRBV30 TGTGCCTGGAGTACGGGGGCCTACAATGAGCAGTTCTTC CAWSTGAYNEQFF
NA TRBJ2-2 TRBD1 TRBV18 TGTGCCAGCTCCGAGGACAGGCACACCGGGGAGCTGTTTTTT CASSEDRHTGELFF
NA TRBJ2-1 TRBD2 TRBV2 TGTGCCAGCAGTCGACCTAGCGGCATCGGGTTCTTC CASSRPSGIGFF
NA TRBJ1-1 NA TRBV28 TGTGCCAGCAGTTTTAGCCAGAACACTGAAGCTTTCTTT CASSFSQNTEAFF
NA TRBJ1-1 NA TRBV6-6 TGTGCCAGCAGGCCCCTGAGGGTGAACACTGAAGCTTTCTTT CASRPLRVNTEAFF
NA TRBJ2-7 NA TRBV7-2 TGTGCCAGCGGCCGGAGCTCCTACGAGCAGTACTTC CASGRSSYEQYF
few TRBJ2-7 NA TRBV2 TGTGCCAGCAGTGCTTCGGTTGAGCAGTACTTC CASSASVEQYF
few TRBJ2-7 NA TRBV4-1 TGCGCCAGCAGCCAAGACAGGCAGGGGAGCTCCTACGAGCAGTACTTC CASSQDRQGSSYEQYF
NA TRBJ2-1 TRBD2 TRBV7-2 TGTGCCAGCAGCTTTGGACTAGCGGGAGGAAATGAGCAGTTCTTC CASSFGLAGGNEQFF
NA TRBJ1-1 NA TRBV14 TGTGCCAGCAGTCAACAGGTGAACACTGAAGCTTTCTTT CASSQQVNTEAFF
NA TRBJ2-1 TRBD1 TRBV12-5 TGTGCTAGTGGTTACGGGACAGCCTACAATGAGCAGTTCTTC CASGYGTAYNEQFF
NA TRBJ1-2 TRBD1 TRBV6-5 TGTGCCAGCAGTCCAGGGGGCGTAGGGTATGGCTACACCTTC CASSPGGVGYGYTF
NA TRBJ2-1 NA TRBV5-6 TGTGCCAGCAGCGGTGGCAGGGGCCGCAATGAGCAGTTCTTC CASSGGRGRNEQFF
few TRBJ1-2 NA TRBV5-4 TGTGCCAGCACCCCGGGGGGGCAACTTCCGAACTATGGCTACACCTTC CASTPGGQLPNYGYTF
NA TRBJ2-6 NA TRBV6-2/TRBV6-3 TGTGCCAGCAGTTACCGGGGTTCTGGGGCCAACGTCCTGACTTTC CASSYRGSGANVLTF
NA TRBJ1-2 NA TRBV30 TGTGCCTGGAGTGTACGATCTGACAGGCCTAACTATGGCTACACCTTC CAWSVRSDRPNYGYTF
NA TRBJ1-6 NA TRBV6-5 TGTGCCAGCAGACCCCAGACAGGAGCCCATTCACCCCTCCACTTT CASRPQTGAHSPLHF
NA TRBJ2-1 TRBD2 TRBV5-1 TGCGCCAGCAGTCCCCGGACAGGGACTAGCGGGATTAATGGTAATGAGCAGTTCTTC CASSPRTGTSGINGNEQFF